The T cell receptor (beta chain) described here comes from a study of T cells in Graves' hyperthyroidism and ophthalmopathy. Study overall: Peripheral blood was drawn at first diagnosis, prior to all treatment. Findings and caveats of the study: Blood shared most expanded thyroid clonotypes above 0.001.

Regions amplified from RNA transcripts were the TCR beta CDR3 regions. HTBI primers were the set used in a first-round RT-PCR of the TCR CDR3. Via MiXCR, TCRdb re-called the multiplex PCR reads, giving one row per CDR3 protein. In the table there are approximately 510,000 distinct CDR3 sequences, roughly 20% of which are singletons. This clonotype was picked up a small number of times. The antigen is undetermined. For Graves' hyperthyroidism to be stable, ophthalmopathy could not progress within 18 months. Lactation, pregnancy, other autoimmune disease or uncontrolled infection led to exclusion of patients. Germline V gene sequence: CDR1 SGDLS, CDR2 YYNGEE. The CDR3 totals 16 residues. Germline trimming cut 6 bases from V and 4 bases from J; bases unmatched to any gene: 11.

V and J are TRBV9 and TRBJ1-2; 11 bases agree with TRBD1. Sequencing was done on a sample of blood. The origin of this receptor is a young man with Graves' hyperthyroidism. The CDR3 is CASTRTGGVPPYGYTF. The CDR3 DNA is TGTGCCAGCACCCGGACAGGGGGCGTCCCGCCCTATGGCTACACCTTC.